This T cell receptor (beta chain) stems from a study of beta chain features in type 1 diabetes (dated by TCRdb to the late 2010s). About the study as a whole: Mean age, gender distribution, total cell number and subset yield were not different between patients and healthy donors. Across all samples, some 99 million sorted cells were examined, and cell number per subset correlated strongly with RNA yield. Regulatory and stem cell-like memory subsets were obtained from only 8 patients and about 8 healthy donors, while naive and central memory subsets were obtained from all 30 or so donors. The study compared TCRB repertoires of sorted circulating CD4+ T cell subsets between recently diagnosed type 1 diabetes patients and matched healthy donors.

A single peripheral blood draw of roughly 0.11 L on average was collected from each donor into heparinised tubes. Using a panel that included CD45RO, CCR7, CD25, CD127, CD95 and CD27, naive, central memory, regulatory and stem cell-like memory CD4+ T cells were sorted on a BD FACSAria II. A purity above 98% was achieved for all sorted populations. PBMCs were isolated immediately by Lymphoprep density gradient centrifugation and stained directly without culture. Samples were stained and sorted in pairs, with one healthy donor and one patient per experiment, so that batch effects were minimized. The entire amount of isolated RNA was reverse transcribed using the High Capacity cDNA Reverse Transcription Kit, so the sequenced TCRB transcripts were expressed ones. Naive, central memory and regulatory T cell samples underwent deep immunoSEQ sequencing, averaging approximately 3.3 million total reads per sample. Sorted cells were lysed in RLT buffer and RNA was extracted with DNase-treated RNeasy Micro or Mini kits, depending on cell number. Each cell subset was processed separately to prevent cross-contamination, with patient and healthy donor samples processed together. TCRB sequences were amplified from cDNA with the immunoSEQ multiplex PCR, producing 87-bp fragments spanning the CDR3 region. Sequencing of the amplicons was performed on the Illumina HiSeq platform. As for the authors' bioinformatics: PCR bias was corrected computationally using synthetic template baselines, and reads within Hamming distance 2 were collapsed, with unmergeable singletons discarded. Reads were aligned against IMGT to assign V, D and J genes, CDR3 length and insertions or deletions at six rearrangement sites. Within each subset, clonotype counts were normalized to sorted cell number, after which true diversity and Gini coefficients were computed with the tcR R package. The overlap coefficient, calculated on TCRB nucleotide sequences, was used to quantify repertoire sharing. As a proxy for the pre-selection repertoire, out-of-frame TCRB sequences from naive cells were analyzed. TCRdb's version of the immuneACCESS table is confined to in-frame rearrangements and falls short of the full clone set. An unresolved V gene accounts for under half of the shortfall where checked; the remainder is of unknown origin. The V and J calls and clone size were taken over from that table, and D and trimming were inferred from the DNA. This sample gives 250,000 to 350,000 clones in total; about 15% of them show up just once. 0.015% to 0.017% of the sample belongs to the ten largest clones.

Notes on this clone: Its antigen remains unidentified. No much larger clone exists at a distance of one base, and base qualities are not known.

Study-wide findings and limitations: HLA sub-analyses involved small numbers of individuals, so any influence of HLA type on TCRB rearrangement remained unresolved. Patients with type 1 diabetes made fewer insertions and deleted more nucleotides at VDJ recombination sites, implying thymic rearrangement abnormalities. Naive, central memory and regulatory TCRB repertoires appeared to be more alike among patients than among healthy donors. Because cDNA was sequenced instead of genomic DNA, highly expressing activated cells could be over-represented, though the groups showed no difference in activation or CD3 levels. Type 1 diabetes patients showed a moderate but significant shortening of TCRB CDR3 length in all four CD4+ subsets. Shorter templates might be favored by PCR, yet because patient and control samples were amplified and corrected together, any such skew would affect both groups equally.

The sequenced material came from naive CD4+ T cells from blood. Interpreted using the paper, the cell subset or site label stands for: true naive CD4+ T cells. The source is a man aged 18 to 30 with type 1 diabetes.

CDR3 loop: CASSSGAVTNYGYTF. The base sequence is TGTGCCAGCAGCTCTGGGGCAGTCACCAACTATGGCTACACCTTC. Recombination linked TRBV2 to TRBJ1-2; the D gene is perhaps TRBD1, from 5 matching bases. V loses 6 bases, J loses 2 bases, and the germline ends lie 16 bases apart. CDR1 and CDR2 are read off the germline V gene as SNHLY and FYNNEI. Including the terminal cysteine and phenylalanine, the CDR3 comprises 15 residues. Just CDR3 DNA is preserved here, 45 bases in frame from base 1. Extended through the reference TRBV2 and TRBJ1-2 proteins, this CDR3 yields the full variable domain: EPEVTQTPSHQVTQMGQEVILRCVPISNHLYFYWYRQILGQKVEFLVSFYNNEISEKSEIFDDQFSVERPDGSNFTLKIRSTKLEDSAMYFCASSSGAVTNYGYTFGSGTRLTVV.